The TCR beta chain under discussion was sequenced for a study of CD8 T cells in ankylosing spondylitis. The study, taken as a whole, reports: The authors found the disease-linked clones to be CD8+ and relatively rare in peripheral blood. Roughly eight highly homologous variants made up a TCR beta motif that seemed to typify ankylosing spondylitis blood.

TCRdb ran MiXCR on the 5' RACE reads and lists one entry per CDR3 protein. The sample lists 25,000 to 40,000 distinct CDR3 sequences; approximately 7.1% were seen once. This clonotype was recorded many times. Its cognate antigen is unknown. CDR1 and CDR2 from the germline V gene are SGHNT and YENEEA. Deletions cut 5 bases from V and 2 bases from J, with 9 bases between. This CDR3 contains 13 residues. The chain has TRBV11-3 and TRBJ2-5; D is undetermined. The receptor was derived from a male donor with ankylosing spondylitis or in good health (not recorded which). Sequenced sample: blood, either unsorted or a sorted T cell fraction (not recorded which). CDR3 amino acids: CASSPGPQETQYF. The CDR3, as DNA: TGTGCCAGCAGCCCCGGGCCTCAAGAGACCCAGTACTTC.